Presented here are 17 T cell receptor beta chains from one specimen sequenced in a study of T-cell memory formation after mild COVID-19. TCRdb itself ran the 5' RACE reads through MiXCR, one entry per CDR3 protein. Of 560,000 or so distinct CDR3 sequences listed, 17% are singletons. The sequencing sample was made of PBMCs or a T cell subset sorted from them (not recorded which). The receptors stem from an adult woman who had mild COVID-19 (a few samples of this study predate the infection). Cell type and time point are not known.

The rearrangement links TRBV7-9 to TRBJ1-1; the D is unclear. Germline V gene data show CDR1 as SEHNR and CDR2 as FQNEAQ (reference sequence). CDR3 size: 15 residues. The V gene lost 1 base and the J gene lost 1 base, with 10 bases spanning the gap. CDR3 residues: CASSLEVARNTEAFF. The CDR3 DNA sequence: TGTGCCAGCAGCTTAGAAGTAGCCAGGAACACTGAAGCTTTCTTT.

This clonotype appeared many times. This chain connects TRBV12-3 or TRBV12-4 to TRBJ2-1; D perhaps matches TRBD2 (5 bases). V gave up 6 bases and J gave up 6 bases, with 12 bases separating them. The CDR3 extends over 13 amino acids. As DNA, the CDR3 is TGTGCCAGCAGCTTGCCCGGAGGCAATGAGCAGTTCTTC. As protein: CASSLPGGNEQFF.

Only a few counts were recorded for this clonotype. The chain's CDR3 is CASSSNPGKDTQYF. CDR3 nucleotides: TGTGCCAGCAGCAGTAATCCTGGAAAAGATACGCAGTATTTT. The chain has TRBV7-6 and TRBJ2-3, with D unresolved. CDR1 is SGHVS, CDR2 FNYEAQ, per germline. This CDR3 contains 14 residues. Trimming stripped 5 bases from V and 5 bases from J, with 14 bases between.

The chain joins TRBV29-1 to TRBJ1-3; no clear D gene. Germline loops: CDR1 SQVTM, CDR2 ANQGSEA. The CDR3 is 12 residues long. Deletions cut 5 bases from V and 3 bases from J, with 8 bases between. The CDR3 loop is CSVSALGNTIYF. CDR3 nucleotides: TGCAGCGTTAGTGCTCTTGGAAACACCATATATTTT.

The rearrangement joins TRBV27 to TRBJ2-3; TRBD1 matches 7 bases. The CDR3 totals 14 residues. Losses at the gene ends were 7 bases for V and 5 bases for J; bases not matched to a gene: 9. Germline V gives CDR1 MNHEY, CDR2 SMNVEV (reference sequence). DNA of the CDR3: TGTGCCAGCACCCGACAGGGAGCGAGAGATACGCAGTATTTT. Translated, it gives CASTRQGARDTQYF.

This clonotype was recorded at least ten times. J is TRBJ2-3 and V is TRBV7-2, with 7 bases that match TRBD2. Germline loops: CDR1 SGHTA, CDR2 FQGNSA. V lost 5 bases and J lost 1; bases outside the gene matches: 3. This CDR3 contains 14 residues. As DNA, the CDR3 is TGTGCCAGCAGCCCTAGCGGACGCACAGATACGCAGTATTTT. Its translation is CASSPSGRTDTQYF.

The chain joins TRBV6-6 to TRBJ1-4; weak D call: TRBD1 (6 bases). The germline CDR1 and CDR2 sequences are MNHNY and SVGAGI (reference sequence). This CDR3 comprises 13 residues. With 7 bases removed from V and 6 bases from J, the gap between germline ends came to 12 bases. CDR3: CASNQGIYEKLFF. DNA for the CDR3: TGTGCCAGCAACCAGGGGATTTATGAAAAACTGTTTTTT.

The chain joins TRBV30 to TRBJ2-1; 8 nucleotides match TRBD2. Germline values: CDR1 GTSNPN, CDR2 SVGIG (reference sequence). The CDR3 is 17 residues long. V was clipped by 1 base and J by 4 bases; unmatched bases: 12. The CDR3 here is CAWSGLILAGYYNEQFF. CDR3 nucleotide sequence: TGTGCCTGGAGTGGGTTAATCCTAGCGGGCTATTACAATGAGCAGTTCTTC. The full variable domain, its missing parts supplied by reference TRBV30 and TRBJ2-1, is SQTIHQWPATLVQPVGSPLSLECTVEGTSNPNLYWYRQAAGRGLQLLFYSVGIGQISSEVPQNLSASRPQDRQFILSSKKLLLSDSGFYLCAWSGLILAGYYNEQFFGPGTRLTVL.

The chain is built from TRBV2 and TRBJ2-1; D gene ambiguous. The CDR3 contains 12 residues. V gave up 6 bases and J gave up 7 bases, with 10 bases separating them. Germline-derived CDR1 and CDR2 are SNHLY and FYNNEI. The CDR3 protein is CASRKVVNEQFF. Written as DNA, the CDR3 is TGTGCCAGCAGAAAAGTTGTGAATGAGCAGTTCTTC. Using reference TRBV2 and TRBJ2-1 for the parts outside the CDR3, the full variable domain is EPEVTQTPSHQVTQMGQEVILRCVPISNHLYFYWYRQILGQKVEFLVSFYNNEISEKSEIFDDQFSVERPDGSNFTLKIRSTKLEDSAMYFCASRKVVNEQFFGPGTRLTVL.

The chain joins TRBV6-5 to TRBJ2-2; the match to TRBD2 covers 13 bases. V was pared by 6 bases and J by 3 bases, with 7 bases of the junction left unmatched. The CDR3 has 17 residues. The germline V gene encodes CDR1 MNHEY and CDR2 SVGAGI. The CDR3 DNA follows: TGTGCCAGCAGCCGGACTAGCGGGAGTTCGCACACCGGGGAGCTGTTTTTT. Translating gives CASSRTSGSSHTGELFF.

The V call is TRBV30, the J call TRBJ1-6, with 8 bases matching TRBD1. V shed 2 bases, J shed 10 bases, and the junction held 4 bases outside the gene matches. CDR3 length equals 13 residues. Germline CDR1 GTSNPN, CDR2 SVGIG (reference sequence). CDR3 protein: CAWSSGQVSPLHF. The CDR3 DNA reads TGTGCCTGGAGTTCGGGACAGGTGTCACCCCTCCACTTT.

The V call is TRBV15, the J call TRBJ2-1; unclear D gene. The germline gives CDR1 LNHNV, CDR2 YYDKDF (reference sequence). Trimming shortened V by 4 bases and J by 6 bases, and 13 bases separated the two germline ends. The CDR3 is made up of 14 amino acids. The CDR3 region is CATSILRGANEQFF. The CDR3 DNA is TGTGCCACCAGCATCCTCCGTGGTGCCAATGAGCAGTTCTTC.

The sample holds a few counts of this clonotype. The chain couples TRBV29-1 to TRBJ2-3; a possible D gene is TRBD1 (6 bases). The germline V gene encodes CDR1 SQVTM and CDR2 ANQGSEA. The CDR3 is made up of 15 amino acids. V lost 7 bases and J lost 3, with 20 bases in between. This chain's CDR3 is CSATPQGKSTDTQYF. Here the CDR3 DNA reads TGCAGCGCCACCCCACAGGGAAAATCTACAGATACGCAGTATTTT.

This clonotype was observed a few times. This sequence joins TRBV27 and TRBJ1-5; no definite D call. Trimming removed 3 bases at V and 2 bases at J, with 11 bases between. CDR1 is MNHEY and CDR2 is SMNVEV in the germline V gene (reference sequence). The CDR3 is made up of 15 amino acids. CDR3 coding DNA: TGTGCCAGCAGTTTTGCCGCCGCGGGCAATCAGCCCCAGCATTTT. Translated: CASSFAAAGNQPQHF.

The sample holds one count of this clonotype. V usage is TRBV12-3 or TRBV12-4 and J usage is TRBJ1-1, with 8 bases lining up with TRBD1. Unmatched junction bases numbered 5, after V lost 7 bases and J lost 7 bases. The CDR3 runs 12 residues. CDR3 DNA: TGTGCCAGCACCCGAGGACAGGGTGAAGCTTTCTTT. It specifies CASTRGQGEAFF.

This clonotype has more than one count but fewer than ten. The chain employs TRBV20-1 and TRBJ1-2, with TRBD1 matching 12 bases. The CDR3 covers 16 residues. Per germline, CDR1 DFQATT and CDR2 SNEGSKA (reference sequence). With 2 bases clipped from V and 2 bases from J, the junction kept 6 bases outside the gene matches. CDR3 protein: CSARRGGTGGNYGYTF. The CDR3 DNA follows: TGCAGTGCTAGACGGGGTGGGACAGGGGGCAACTATGGCTACACCTTC.

The chain combines TRBV15 with TRBJ2-3; 9 nucleotides agree with TRBD1. The CDR3 is 15 residues long. The ends lost 5 bases at V and 3 bases at J; junction bases unmatched: 6. Germline V CDR1 and CDR2: LNHNV, YYDKDF (reference sequence). As DNA, the CDR3 is TGTGCCACCAGCCTTGACAGGGGGACAACAGATACGCAGTATTTT. Its translation: CATSLDRGTTDTQYF. Variable domain in full (rest from reference TRBV15 and TRBJ2-3): DAMVIQNPRYQVTQFGKPVTLSCSQTLNHNVMYWYQQKSSQAPKLLFHYYDKDFNNEADTPDNFQSRRPNTSFCFLDIRSPGLGDTAMYLCATSLDRGTTDTQYFGPGTRLTVL.